Given below is one TCR beta chain in context. The antigen it binds to is not known. Base-call qualities are not available, and no considerably larger clone is one nucleotide away. The data derive from a study of CD8+ T cells in alopecia areata (dated by TCRdb to 2017 to 2018). About the full investigation: Treated patients were enrolled in an open-label pilot trial of oral tofacitinib at 5 to 10 mg twice daily for moderate-to-severe alopecia areata. Patients stayed on tofacitinib for 6 to 18 months and then had 6 months of follow-up off drug so that delayed response and recurrence could be assessed. To study T cell clonal expansion in alopecia areata, the researchers applied high-throughput TCRbeta sequencing to both the C3H/HeJ mouse model and human patients. In humans, TCRbeta sequencing was performed on scalp tissue and on sorted CD4+ and CD8+ peripheral blood T cells from healthy controls and from patients with patchy or totalis/universalis alopecia areata. Biopsies were taken from tofacitinib-treated patients at baseline and at 4 and 24 weeks of treatment, and a later scalp biopsy was taken in several of the tofacitinib-treated patients. Clonality in the scalp was compared among normal scalp (n=4), patchy alopecia areata scalp (n=8), and alopecia totalis/universalis scalp (n=8). RNA was extracted with the PAXgene miRNA kit for fixed scalp, the miRNeasy kit for PBMCs, and the RNeasy kit for mouse skin. Amplification of TCRbeta CDR3 regions was done by immunoSEQ multiplex PCR using 35 Vbeta forward primers and 13 Jbeta reverse primers.

Read against the paper, the sample's time point label means: baseline before oral tofacitinib. Lesional scalp punch biopsies and peripheral blood were obtained from alopecia areata patients. PBMCs were separated by density centrifugation and stained for CD3, CD4 and CD8, after which CD4+ and CD8+ T cells were sorted on a FACSAria. V is clipped by 0 bases and J by 9 bases, and the sequence between their germline boundaries is 15 bases long. Based on the germline V gene (reference sequence), the CDR1 and CDR2 sequences are GTSNPN and SVGIG. Taken from cysteine to phenylalanine, the CDR3 has 14 residues. Kept here is only the CDR3 DNA, which spans 42 bases and is read in frame from base 1. What the authors observed across the whole study: Compared with mice, TCR sequences shared between patients were less clear, possibly partly because of HLA diversity across the patient population. Unlike mouse skin, where gammadelta T cells dominate, normal human skin contains resident alphabeta T cells that get sequenced too, which complicates analysis of the scalp TCR repertoire. Compared with normal scalp, lesional scalp had higher clonality and more expanded CD8+ clones, particularly in alopecia totalis/universalis, a pattern that suggests antigenic drive.

The protocol used for the library was the immunoSEQ multiplex PCR assay. RNA was extracted from all samples and reverse transcribed into cDNA as template for TCR sequencing. First-strand cDNA was synthesized with SuperScript III using a 2:1 mix of oligo-dT and random hexamers. A synthetic immune receptor repertoire was used to assess amplification bias, and residual bias was removed computationally. In the source study's methods: Raw reads were preprocessed to remove errors, and CDR3 was defined by IMGT conventions from the conserved cysteine to phenylalanine. Clonality was calculated as 1 minus Shannon entropy normalized by log2 of the number of productive unique TCRs. Whether scalp clones were CD4 or CD8 was inferred by matching scalp TCRbeta sequences against CD4 and CD8 repertoires sorted from blood. Imported from immuneACCESS, the table was reduced by TCRdb to in-frame sequences with V and J called. These copies leave out some clones; in studies compared against another copy, an unresolved V gene accounts for under half, and the cause of the remainder is not known. V, J and clone size are taken as reported in that table, and D and trimming were inferred from the DNA itself. This sample comprises roughly 250,000 clones, 65% to 70% of them detected only once. 1% to 1.5% of the sample goes to the ten largest clones.

This specimen was CD4+ T cells sorted from blood, taken at week 0. This clonotype originated in a human donor with alopecia areata. The chain was built from TRBV30 and TRBJ1-5; a tentative D call is TRBD1 (5 bases match). The CDR3: CAWSVVTGAGPQHF. The bases are TGTGCCTGGAGTGTAGTCACAGGCGCAGGGCCCCAGCATTTT.